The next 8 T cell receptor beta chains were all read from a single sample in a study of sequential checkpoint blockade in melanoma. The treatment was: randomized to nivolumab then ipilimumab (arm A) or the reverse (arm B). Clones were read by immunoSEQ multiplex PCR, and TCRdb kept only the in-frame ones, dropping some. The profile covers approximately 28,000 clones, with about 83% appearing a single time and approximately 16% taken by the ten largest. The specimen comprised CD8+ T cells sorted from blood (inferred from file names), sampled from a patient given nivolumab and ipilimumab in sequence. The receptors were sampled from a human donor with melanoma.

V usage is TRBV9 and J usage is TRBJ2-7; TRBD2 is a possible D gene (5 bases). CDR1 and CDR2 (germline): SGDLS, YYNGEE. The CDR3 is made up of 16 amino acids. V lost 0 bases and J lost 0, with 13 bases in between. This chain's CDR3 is CASSVGVGAPSYEQYF. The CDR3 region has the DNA TGTGCCAGCAGCGTAGGGGTGGGAGCTCCCTCCTACGAGCAGTACTTC.

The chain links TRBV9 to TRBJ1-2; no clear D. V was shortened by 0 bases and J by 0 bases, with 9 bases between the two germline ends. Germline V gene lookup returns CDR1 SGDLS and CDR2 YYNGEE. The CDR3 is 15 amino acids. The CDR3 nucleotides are TGTGCCAGCAGCGTAGAGTCGGGTCCTAACTATGGCTACACCTTC. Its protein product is CASSVESGPNYGYTF. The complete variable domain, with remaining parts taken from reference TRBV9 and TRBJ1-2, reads DSGVTQTPKHLITATGQRVTLRCSPRSGDLSVYWYQQSLDQGLQFLIQYYNGEERAKGNILERFSAQQFPDLHSELNLSSLELGDSALYFCASSVESGPNYGYTFGSGTRLTVV.

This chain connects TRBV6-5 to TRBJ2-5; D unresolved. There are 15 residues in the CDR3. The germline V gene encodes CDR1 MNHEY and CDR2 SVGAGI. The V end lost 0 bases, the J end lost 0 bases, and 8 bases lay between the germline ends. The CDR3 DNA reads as TGTGCCAGCAGTTACTCGCTACTGGACCAAGAGACCCAGTACTTC. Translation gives CASSYSLLDQETQYF.

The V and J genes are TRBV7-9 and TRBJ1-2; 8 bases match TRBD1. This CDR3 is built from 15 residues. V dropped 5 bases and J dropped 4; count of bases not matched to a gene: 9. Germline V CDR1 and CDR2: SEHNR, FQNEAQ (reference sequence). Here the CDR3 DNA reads TGTGCCAGCAGCCCTCCGGGACAGGCTGTCTATGGCTACACCTTC. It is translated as CASSPPGQAVYGYTF.

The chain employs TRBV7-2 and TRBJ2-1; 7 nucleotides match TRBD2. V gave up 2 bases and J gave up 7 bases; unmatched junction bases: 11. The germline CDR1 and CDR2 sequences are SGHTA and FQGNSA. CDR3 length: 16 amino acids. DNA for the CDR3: TGTGCCAGCAGCTTACTGTTTGGTGAGCGGGATAATGAGCAGTTCTTC. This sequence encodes CASSLLFGERDNEQFF. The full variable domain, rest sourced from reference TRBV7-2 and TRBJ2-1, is GAGVSQSPSNKVTEKGKDVELRCDPISGHTALYWYRQSLGQGLEFLIYFQGNSAPDKSGLPSDRFSAERTGGSVSTLTIQRTQQEDSAVYLCASSLLFGERDNEQFFGPGTRLTVL.

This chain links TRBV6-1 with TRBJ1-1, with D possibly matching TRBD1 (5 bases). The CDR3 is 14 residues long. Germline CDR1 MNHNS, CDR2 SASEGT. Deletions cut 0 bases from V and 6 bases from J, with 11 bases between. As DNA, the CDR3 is TGTGCCAGCAGTGAAGCTGGGGCGAGTGCTGAAGCTTTCTTT. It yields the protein CASSEAGASAEAFF.

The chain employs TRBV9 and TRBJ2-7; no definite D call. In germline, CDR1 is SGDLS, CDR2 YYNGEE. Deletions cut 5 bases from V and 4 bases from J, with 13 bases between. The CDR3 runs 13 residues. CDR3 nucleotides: TGTGCCAGCAGTCCGGGTGGATCTTACGAGCAGTACTTC. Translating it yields CASSPGGSYEQYF.

The CDR3 spells CASSPAPVRDSPLHF. Written as DNA, the CDR3 is TGTGCCAGCAGCCCAGCCCCGGTACGGGATTCACCCCTCCACTTT. The chain links TRBV7-6 to TRBJ1-6; D gene uncertain. Germline assignment: CDR1 SGHVS and CDR2 FNYEAQ. Trimming cost V 5 bases and J 8 bases, with 16 bases left between them. The length of the CDR3 is 15 residues.